The present entry profiles one T cell receptor beta chain with its context. The antigen is not known. The sample belongs to a study of shared clonotypes between healthy human individuals. Study overall: Three plates each covered CD4 naive and memory; CD8 naive two, CD8 memory one.

The genomic DNA of each subset was split evenly across several immunoSEQ plates. Study processing details: ImmunoSEQ output lacked quality scores and full-length reads, limiting matched filtering. Profiling relied on immunoSEQ multiplex PCR, and the TCRdb table lists in-frame clones only, not all of them. Clonal size and the V and J genes are those of that table, whereas D and trimming came from the DNA. The sample has millions of clones, approximately 95% seen once. Study observations and caveats: Rarefaction showed sorted-subset sequencing was incomplete despite large depth.

Germline-derived CDR1 and CDR2 are SEHNR and FQNEAQ (reference sequence). The CDR3 extends over 17 amino acids. V was trimmed by 5 bases and J by 0 bases, leaving 17 bases between them. This chain links TRBV7-9 with TRBJ1-3; D is possibly TRBD1 (5 bases). The TCR was taken from a man between 18 and 29 years old in good health. The specimen sequenced was naive CD4+ T cells sorted from blood. The subset was: CD45RA+ positively selected. CDR3: CASSASGTESSGNTIYF. The CDR3 DNA is TGTGCCAGCAGCGCCTCCGGGACGGAGAGCTCTGGAAACACCATATATTTT.